Below, 12 T cell receptor beta chains from the same sample are listed, as sequenced in a study of control samples from healthy donors and cancer patients. The protocol was immunoSEQ multiplex PCR, while the TCRdb copy is restricted to in-frame clones and leaves out a portion. The table has roughly 130,000 clones, 70% to 90% seen once; the top ten hold roughly 3.2%. The sequencing sample was made of blood. Source of these receptors: a man in his forties or fifties in good health.

This clone was counted a single time. The chain recombines TRBV9 with TRBJ2-7; weak D call: TRBD1 (5 bases). Between the trimmed V and J ends, which lost 0 bases and 0 bases, there was a span of 10 bases. Germline-derived CDR1 and CDR2 are SGDLS and YYNGEE. The CDR3 has 15 amino acids. In DNA, the CDR3 is TGTGCCAGCAGCGTAGGTGACAGCAGCTCCTACGAGCAGTACTTC. Translating gives CASSVGDSSSYEQYF.

The rearrangement links TRBV5-6 to TRBJ2-5, with a possible D match to TRBD2 (5 bases). This CDR3 is 14 amino acids long. V lost 3 bases and J lost 7, with 16 bases in between. Germline V gene data show CDR1 as SGHDT and CDR2 as YYEEEE. DNA for the CDR3: TGTGCCAGCAGCTATGACTATGCCTCGGGGACCCAGTACTTC. Its protein is CASSYDYASGTQYF.

The V and J genes are TRBV5-1 and TRBJ1-5; D ambiguous. In germline, CDR1 is SGHRS, CDR2 YFSETQ. The CDR3 length is 16 residues. V was clipped by 4 bases and J by 1 base, with 15 bases between them. The CDR3 nucleotides read TGCGCCAGCAGCAAATCGGCAAGAGAGAGCAATCAGCCCCAGCATTTT. Encoded protein: CASSKSARESNQPQHF.

The V call is TRBV28, the J call TRBJ1-2, with D hard to call. The germline CDR1 and CDR2 sequences are MDHEN and SYDVKM. CDR3 length equals 12 residues. The DNA for the CDR3 is TGTGTTACTCAACCGGGATCGAGAGGCTACACCTTC. Protein: CVTQPGSRGYTF.

The rearrangement uses TRBV7-8 and TRBJ1-2; D is unclear. Trimming removed 1 base from V and 2 bases from J, with 8 bases in between. In germline, CDR1 is SGHVS, CDR2 FQNEAQ. This CDR3 contains 14 residues. The CDR3 region has the DNA TGTGCCAGCAGCTTAGGGGAGAAGAACTATGGCTACACCTTC. Translating gives CASSLGEKNYGYTF.

This rearrangement joins TRBV3-1 (or the pseudogene TRBV3-2) to TRBJ2-2; D might be TRBD2 (6 bases). The CDR3 length is 14 residues. Trimming took off 5 bases at V and 4 bases at J, with 11 bases between the two ends. Germline CDR1 reads LGHDT; CDR2 reads YNNKEL (reference sequence). CDR3 coding DNA: TGTGCCAGCAGCTACGGGACTTTCACCGGGGAGCTGTTTTTT. Translation gives CASSYGTFTGELFF.

CDR3: CASSSRERGQNYGYTF. The CDR3 nucleotides are TGCGCCAGCAGCTCCAGGGAAAGGGGGCAAAACTATGGCTACACCTTC. This chain uses TRBV4-1 with TRBJ1-2; 7 bases map to TRBD1. The germline CDR1 and CDR2 sequences are MGHRA and YSYEKL. The CDR3 runs to 16 residues. V lost 5 bases, J lost 2 bases, and 11 bases stayed unmatched.

Written as DNA, the CDR3 is TGTGCCAGCAGTTTACAGGTCCGGCTACGCGGCTACACCTTC. Translation gives CASSLQVRLRGYTF. The V and J genes are TRBV28 and TRBJ1-2, with D unclear. The V and J ends lost 2 bases and 8 bases respectively, with 15 bases between them. This CDR3 is 14 amino acids long. Germline CDR1 reads MDHEN; CDR2 reads SYDVKM.

The V call is TRBV4-1, the J call TRBJ2-7; 7 bases agree with TRBD1. CDR1 is MGHRA and CDR2 is YSYEKL in the germline V gene. This CDR3 spans 14 amino acids. Trimming cost V 1 base and J 4 bases; bases outside gene matches: 4. CDR3 DNA: TGCGCCAGCAGCCAAGGAGGGGGCAAATACGAGCAGTACTTC. Encoded protein: CASSQGGGKYEQYF.

The J gene is TRBJ1-2, the V gene TRBV19; D may be TRBD1 (5 bases). V gave up 5 bases and J gave up 0 bases, with 22 bases separating them. This CDR3 has 18 residues. Per germline, CDR1 LNHDA and CDR2 SQIVND (reference sequence). CDR3 residues: CASSLGHTQGRSNYGYTF. The CDR3, as DNA: TGTGCCAGTAGTCTCGGACACACCCAAGGCCGATCTAACTATGGCTACACCTTC.

The rearrangement uses TRBV6-2 or TRBV6-3 and TRBJ1-1; a weak D match, TRBD1 (5 bases). The CDR3 runs 11 residues. Germline lookup yields CDR1 MNHEY and CDR2 SVGEGT. V lost 2 bases and J lost 13, with 11 bases in between. The CDR3 sequence is CASSYEGRSFF. CDR3 nucleotides: TGTGCCAGCAGTTACGAGGGGAGAAGTTTCTTT.

The chain combines TRBV2 with TRBJ1-1; 9 nucleotides agree with TRBD1. The CDR3 is 16 amino acids. V trimming: 6 bases; J trimming: 4 bases; junction bases outside the gene matches: 12. Germline loops: CDR1 SNHLY, CDR2 FYNNEI. CDR3 region: CASSQGQGTFLTEAFF. In DNA form, the CDR3 reads TGTGCCAGCAGCCAGGGACAGGGTACATTCCTCACTGAAGCTTTCTTT.